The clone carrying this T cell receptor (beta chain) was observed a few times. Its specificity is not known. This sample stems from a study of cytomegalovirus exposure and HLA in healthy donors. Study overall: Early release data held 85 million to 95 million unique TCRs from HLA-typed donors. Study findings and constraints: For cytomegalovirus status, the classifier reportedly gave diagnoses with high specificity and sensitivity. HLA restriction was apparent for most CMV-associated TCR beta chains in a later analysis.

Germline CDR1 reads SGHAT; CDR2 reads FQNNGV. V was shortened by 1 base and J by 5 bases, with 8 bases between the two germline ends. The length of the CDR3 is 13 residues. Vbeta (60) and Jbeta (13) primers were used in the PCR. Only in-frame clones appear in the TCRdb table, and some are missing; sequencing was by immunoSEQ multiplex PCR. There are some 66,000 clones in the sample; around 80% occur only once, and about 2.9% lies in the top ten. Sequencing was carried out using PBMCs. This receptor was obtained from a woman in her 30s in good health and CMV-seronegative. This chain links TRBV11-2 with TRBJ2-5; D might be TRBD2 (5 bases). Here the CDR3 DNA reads TGTGCCAGCAGCTTAGGACTACGCGAGACCCAGTACTTC. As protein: CASSLGLRETQYF.